The rows below give T cell receptor beta chains drawn from one sample of a study of shared clonotypes between healthy human individuals. The method was immunoSEQ multiplex PCR; TCRdb's version includes in-frame clones alone and lacks a portion of them. The sample lists around 1.1 million clones, more than 75% occurring once. Sequencing was done on a sample of memory CD4+ T cells from PBMCs. All receptors come from a man aged 18 to 30 in good health. Some clones in this sample may be carry-over from other donors' samples. Each CDR3 is given with its conserved first and last residue. The D gene is left open where the match is weak. Rows give clone size only sometimes, using once, few, many, or a class for an expanded clone.

>TRBJ2-5|NA|TRBD2|TRBV29-1
TGCAGCGTTGAAAGAGAGCGGGGCCAAGAGACCCAGTACTTC
CSVERERGQETQYF
>TRBJ2-7|NA|NA|TRBV27
TGTGCCAGCAGCTCTCGGGGGCGGGGCGAGCAGTACTTC
CASSSRGRGEQYF
>TRBJ1-2|once|TRBD1|TRBV18
TGTGCCAGCTCACCGACAGGGACCTATGGCTACACCTTC
CASSPTGTYGYTF
>TRBJ2-3|once|NA|TRBV7-7
TGTGCCAGCGGGACTGGAGGGGATACGCAGTATTTT
CASGTGGDTQYF
>TRBJ2-5|NA|TRBD2|TRBV5-4
TGTGCCAGCAGCTTGGTAGCGGGAGGCGGAGAGACCCAGTACTTC
CASSLVAGGGETQYF
>TRBJ2-1|NA|NA|TRBV5-6
TGTGCCAGCAGCCGTAGGGGGAGGTATGCCTACAATGAGCAGTTCTTC
CASSRRGRYAYNEQFF
>TRBJ2-3|NA|NA|TRBV5-1
TGCGCCAGCAGTTTGGGCCAAACAGATACGCAGTATTTT
CASSLGQTDTQYF
>TRBJ2-7|NA|TRBD1|TRBV28
TGTGCCAGCCAACACACGACAGGGGGGCCTAGGGAGCAGTACTTC
CASQHTTGGPREQYF
>TRBJ1-1|NA|NA|TRBV28
TGTGCCAGCAGTGCACCGGGACATAGGAACACTGAAGCTTTCTTT
CASSAPGHRNTEAFF
>TRBJ2-2|NA|TRBD1|TRBV5-4
TGTGCCAGCAGCCTGGACGGGACAGGGGTTAACACCGGGGAGCTGTTTTTT
CASSLDGTGVNTGELFF
>TRBJ1-1|many|NA|TRBV18
TGTGCCAGCTCACCCTTGGACGGGAACACTGAAGCTTTCTTT
CASSPLDGNTEAFF
>TRBJ1-4|few|NA|TRBV7-2
TGTGCCAGCAGCTTAGGTTTCGAAGAACTGTTTTTT
CASSLGFEELFF
>TRBJ2-3|NA|TRBD2|TRBV6-5
TGTGCCAGCAGAATAGCGGGAGCCTTCGCTACGCAGTATTTT
CASRIAGAFATQYF
>TRBJ2-5|few|TRBD2|TRBV25-1
TGTGCCAGCAGTGGCACCGGGACTATGGAAGAGACCCAGTACTTC
CASSGTGTMEETQYF
>TRBJ2-7|NA|NA|TRBV5-1
TGCGCCAGCAGCTTTTTGGGCCTTGGGGAGCAGTACTTC
CASSFLGLGEQYF
>TRBJ2-2|NA|TRBD1|TRBV5-1
TGCGCCAGCGGCAAGGGGGCGTCAAACACCGGGGAGCTGTTTTTT
CASGKGASNTGELFF
>TRBJ2-7|NA|NA|TRBV9
TGTGCCAGCAGCGTAGATGTTAGCGGCGGGGAGCAGTACTTC
CASSVDVSGGEQYF
>TRBJ1-1|NA|NA|TRBV23-1
TGCGCCAGCAGTCACCCTTACTCTTCCGTTAGGGGCACTGAAGCTTTCTTT
CASSHPYSSVRGTEAFF
>TRBJ1-4|NA|TRBD1|TRBV5-6
TGTGCCAGCAGCCTACAGGGGACGGGGGGCAATGAAAAACTGTTTTTT
CASSLQGTGGNEKLFF
>TRBJ2-5|NA|NA|TRBV7-9
TGTGCCAGCAGCTTAGGAAGGCAGGGAGTCCAAGAGACCCAGTACTTC
CASSLGRQGVQETQYF
>TRBJ2-1|NA|TRBD2|TRBV2
TGTGCCAGCAGTTCCTCGCTAGCGGGAGGCACCTACGGTGAGCAGTTCTTC
CASSSSLAGGTYGEQFF
>TRBJ2-7|once|TRBD2|TRBV18
TGTGCCAGCTCTCTTAGCGGGAGCTCCTACGAGCAGTACTTC
CASSLSGSSYEQYF
>TRBJ1-4|NA|TRBD1|TRBV5-1
TGCGCCAGCGCCCGGGACAGAAATGAAAAACTGTTTTTT
CASARDRNEKLFF
>TRBJ1-2|NA|TRBD1|TRBV6-1
TGTGCCAGCAGGACGGGGGACAGGTTGGACTATGGCTACACCTTC
CASRTGDRLDYGYTF
>TRBJ2-3|NA|NA|TRBV28
TGTGCCAGCAGCTCGGCGGGACCGATCAGCACAGATACGCAGTATTTT
CASSSAGPISTDTQYF
>TRBJ1-1|NA|TRBD1|TRBV6-1
TGTGCCAGCAGTGTAAGGACAGGGGCCGGAATGAACACTGAAGCTTTCTTT
CASSVRTGAGMNTEAFF
>TRBJ2-3|many|TRBD1|TRBV27
TGTGCCAGCGGAAAACAGGGGGCGCGTTTCACAGATACGCAGTATTTT
CASGKQGARFTDTQYF
>TRBJ1-2|few|TRBD1|TRBV9
TGTGCCAGCAGCGCCCGGGACAGCCTGGGGGCTGGCTACACCTTC
CASSARDSLGAGYTF
>TRBJ1-1|NA|NA|TRBV7-8
TGTGCCAGCAGCTTCAGTCCGAACACTGAAGCTTTCTTT
CASSFSPNTEAFF
>TRBJ1-4|NA|NA|TRBV19
TGTGCCAGTAGAGACAAAAGGGGTTATGAAAAACTGTTTTTT
CASRDKRGYEKLFF
>TRBJ2-2|NA|TRBD1|TRBV19
TGTGCCAGTAGCTCCCGGGACAGGGGATTAACCGGGGAGCTGTTTTTT
CASSSRDRGLTGELFF
>TRBJ2-7|NA|NA|TRBV28
TGTGCCAGCAGTTCGCACAGGTTGAGCTCCTACGAGCAGTACTTC
CASSSHRLSSYEQYF
>TRBJ2-3|NA|NA|TRBV2
TGTGCCAGCAGTGAAGCACTCCCAGGGGATACGCAGTATTTT
CASSEALPGDTQYF